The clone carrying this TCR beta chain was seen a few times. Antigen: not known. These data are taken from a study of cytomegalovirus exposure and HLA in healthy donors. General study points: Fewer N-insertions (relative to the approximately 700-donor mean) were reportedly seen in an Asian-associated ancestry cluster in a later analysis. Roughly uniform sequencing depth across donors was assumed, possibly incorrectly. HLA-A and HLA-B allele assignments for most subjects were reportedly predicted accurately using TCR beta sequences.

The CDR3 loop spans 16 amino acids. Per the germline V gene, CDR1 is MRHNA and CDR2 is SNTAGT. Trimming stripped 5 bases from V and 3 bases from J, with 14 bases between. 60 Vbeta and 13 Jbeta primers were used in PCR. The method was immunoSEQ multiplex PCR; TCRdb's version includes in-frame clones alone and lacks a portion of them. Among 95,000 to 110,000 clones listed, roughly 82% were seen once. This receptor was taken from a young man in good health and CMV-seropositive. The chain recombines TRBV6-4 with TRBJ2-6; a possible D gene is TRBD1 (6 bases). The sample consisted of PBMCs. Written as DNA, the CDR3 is TGTGCCAGCAGTCCAGACTCAGGGGTTGGGGCCAACGTCCTGACTTTC. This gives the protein CASSPDSGVGANVLTF.